This TCR beta chain derives from a study of persistence of HIV-infected CD4 T cells. Findings and limits, study-wide: Proviral oligoclonality tracked with TCR oligoclonality within the same sorted cells.

Sequencing used immunoSEQ version 4 in survey mode. Here immunoSEQ multiplex PCR was the method, and the copy in TCRdb shows in-frame clones only, minus some. The table records fewer than 35,000 clones, 70% of them present only once. Concerning this clone: What it binds is not known. Other nucleotide sequences from this sample produce the same CDR3.

This CDR3 is built from 15 residues. V lost 5 bases to trimming and J lost 4 bases, with 17 bases between them. Germline values: CDR1 MDHEN, CDR2 SYDVKM. The stimulus was an HIV-1 Gag 15-mer peptide pool, 0.85 to 1 ug/peptide/mL. Sorting selected CD4+ T cells upregulating both CD40 ligand and CD69. PBMCs were depleted of CD8+ T cells before stimulation. The rearrangement links TRBV28 to TRBJ1-1, with D possibly being TRBD1 (6 bases). The source is an adult man with HIV who was CMV-seropositive. Specimen: CD4+ T cells sorted from PBMCs after roughly 19-hour stimulation, collected from a patient who received antiretroviral therapy. The CDR3 sequence: CASSPHRGEGTEAFF. CDR3 coding DNA: TGTGCCAGCAGTCCCCATAGGGGGGAGGGCACTGAAGCTTTCTTT.